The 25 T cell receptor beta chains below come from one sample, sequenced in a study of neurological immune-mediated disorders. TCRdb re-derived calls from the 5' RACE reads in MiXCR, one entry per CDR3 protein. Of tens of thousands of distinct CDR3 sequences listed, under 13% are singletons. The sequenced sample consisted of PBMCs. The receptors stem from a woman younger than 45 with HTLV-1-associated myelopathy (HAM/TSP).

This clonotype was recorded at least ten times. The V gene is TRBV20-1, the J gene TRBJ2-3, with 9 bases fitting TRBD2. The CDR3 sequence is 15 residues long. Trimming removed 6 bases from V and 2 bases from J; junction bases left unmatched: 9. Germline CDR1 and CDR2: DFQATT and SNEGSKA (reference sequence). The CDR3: CSARSLAGNTDTQYF. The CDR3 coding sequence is TGCAGTGCCAGATCTCTAGCGGGGAACACAGATACGCAGTATTTT.

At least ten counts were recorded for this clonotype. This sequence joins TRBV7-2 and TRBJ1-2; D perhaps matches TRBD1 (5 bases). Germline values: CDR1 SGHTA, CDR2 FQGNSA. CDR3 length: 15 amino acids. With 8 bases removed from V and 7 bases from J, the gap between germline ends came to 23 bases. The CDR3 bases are TGTGCCAGCCGGGTAGAGGTGGGGCGCGGAGCTGGCTACACCTTC. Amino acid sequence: CASRVEVGRGAGYTF.

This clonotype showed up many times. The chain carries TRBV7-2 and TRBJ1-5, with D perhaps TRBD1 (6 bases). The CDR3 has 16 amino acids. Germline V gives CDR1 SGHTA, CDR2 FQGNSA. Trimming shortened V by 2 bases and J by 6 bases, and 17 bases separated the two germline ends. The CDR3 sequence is CASSLSGGRGSQPQHF. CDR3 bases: TGTGCCAGCAGCTTATCGGGGGGGCGCGGAAGTCAGCCCCAGCATTTT.

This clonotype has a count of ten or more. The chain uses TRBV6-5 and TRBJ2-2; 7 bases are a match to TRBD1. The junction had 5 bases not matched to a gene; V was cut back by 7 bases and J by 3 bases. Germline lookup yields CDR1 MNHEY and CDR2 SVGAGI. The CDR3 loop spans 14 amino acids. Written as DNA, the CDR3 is TGTGCCAGCAATAAACAGGGGTACACCGGGGAGCTGTTTTTT. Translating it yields CASNKQGYTGELFF.

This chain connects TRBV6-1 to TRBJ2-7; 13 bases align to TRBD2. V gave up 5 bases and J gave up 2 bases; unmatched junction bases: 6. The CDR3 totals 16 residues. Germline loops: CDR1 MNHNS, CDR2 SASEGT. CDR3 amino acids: CASSPTGTSGAYEQYF. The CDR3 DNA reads TGTGCCAGCAGTCCGACAGGGACTAGCGGGGCCTACGAGCAGTACTTC.

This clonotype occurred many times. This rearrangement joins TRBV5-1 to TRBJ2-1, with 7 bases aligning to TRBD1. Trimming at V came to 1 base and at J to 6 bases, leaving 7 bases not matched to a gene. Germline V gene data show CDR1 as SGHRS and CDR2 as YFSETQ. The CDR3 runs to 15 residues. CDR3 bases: TGCGCCAGCAGCTTGTTGGGACAGTTCTCCAATGAGCAGTTCTTC. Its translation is CASSLLGQFSNEQFF.

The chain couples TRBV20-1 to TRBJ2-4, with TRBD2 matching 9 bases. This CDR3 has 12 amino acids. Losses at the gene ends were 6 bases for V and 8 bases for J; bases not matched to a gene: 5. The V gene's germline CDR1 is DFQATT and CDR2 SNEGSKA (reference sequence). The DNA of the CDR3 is TGCAGTGCCAGACTAGCGGCGGACATTCAGTACTTC. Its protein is CSARLAADIQYF.

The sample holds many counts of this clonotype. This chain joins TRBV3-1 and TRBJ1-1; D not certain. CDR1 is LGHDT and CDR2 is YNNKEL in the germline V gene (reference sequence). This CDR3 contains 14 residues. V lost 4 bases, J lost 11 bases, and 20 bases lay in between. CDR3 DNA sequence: TGTGCCAGCAGCCCGAGAAAGGAGTCCGTACGTGCTTTCTTT. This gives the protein CASSPRKESVRAFF.

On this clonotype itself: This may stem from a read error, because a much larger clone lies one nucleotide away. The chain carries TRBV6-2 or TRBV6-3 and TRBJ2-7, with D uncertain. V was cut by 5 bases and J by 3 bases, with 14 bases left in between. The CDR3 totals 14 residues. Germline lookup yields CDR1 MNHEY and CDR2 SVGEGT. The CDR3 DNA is TGTGCCAGCAGTCCTCGGGTAGTTGTCTACGAGCAGTACTTC. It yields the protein CASSPRVVVYEQYF.

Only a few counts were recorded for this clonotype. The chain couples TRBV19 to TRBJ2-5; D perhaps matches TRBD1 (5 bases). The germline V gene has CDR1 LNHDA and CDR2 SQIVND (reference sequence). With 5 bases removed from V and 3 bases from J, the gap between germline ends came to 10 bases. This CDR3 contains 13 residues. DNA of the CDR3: TGTGCCAGTAGTCGCGCGACAGAAGAGACCCAGTACTTC. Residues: CASSRATEETQYF. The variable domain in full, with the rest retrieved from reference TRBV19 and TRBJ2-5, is DGGITQSPKYLFRKEGQNVTLSCEQNLNHDAMYWYRQDPGQGLRLIYYSQIVNDFQKGDIAEGYSVSREKKESFPLTVTSAQKNPTAFYLCASSRATEETQYFGPGTRLLVL.

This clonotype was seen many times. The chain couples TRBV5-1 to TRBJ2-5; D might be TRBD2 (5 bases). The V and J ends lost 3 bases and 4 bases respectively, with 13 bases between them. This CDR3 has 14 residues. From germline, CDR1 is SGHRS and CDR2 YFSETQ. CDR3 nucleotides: TGCGCCAGCAGCTGGACTGATGAACGAGAGACCCAGTACTTC. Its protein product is CASSWTDERETQYF.

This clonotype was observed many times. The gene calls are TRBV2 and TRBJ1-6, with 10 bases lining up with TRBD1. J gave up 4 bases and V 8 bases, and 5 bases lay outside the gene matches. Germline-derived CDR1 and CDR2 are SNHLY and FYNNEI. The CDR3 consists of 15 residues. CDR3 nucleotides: TGTGCCAGCTTGAGGACAGGGGGATATAATTCACCCCTCCACTTT. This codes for CASLRTGGYNSPLHF.

The CDR3 loop reads CASSESSRVGRRGWGNQPQHF. The CDR3 DNA reads as TGTGCCAGTAGTGAAAGCTCTCGGGTGGGACGGCGGGGTTGGGGCAATCAGCCCCAGCATTTT. The chain combines TRBV19 with TRBJ1-5; a weak D match, TRBD1 (5 bases). Germline V lookup: CDR1 LNHDA, CDR2 SQIVND (reference sequence). Trimming stripped 5 bases from V and 2 bases from J, with 31 bases between. There are 21 residues in the CDR3.

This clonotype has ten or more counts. This CDR3 is CASSFPGEKNTEAFF. In DNA form, the CDR3 reads TGTGCCAGCAGCTTTCCAGGGGAAAAGAACACTGAAGCTTTCTTT. The chain carries TRBV5-6 and TRBJ1-1, with D possibly matching TRBD1 (6 bases). The CDR3 loop spans 15 amino acids. CDR1 and CDR2 (germline): SGHDT, YYEEEE. The germline V and J ends were trimmed by 2 bases and 1 base, with 12 bases remaining between them. Using reference TRBV5-6 and TRBJ1-1 for the parts outside the CDR3, the full variable domain is DAGVTQSPTHLIKTRGQQVTLRCSPKSGHDTVSWYQQALGQGPQFIFQYYEEEERQRGNFPDRFSGHQFPNYSSELNVNALLLGDSALYLCASSFPGEKNTEAFFGQGTRLTVV.

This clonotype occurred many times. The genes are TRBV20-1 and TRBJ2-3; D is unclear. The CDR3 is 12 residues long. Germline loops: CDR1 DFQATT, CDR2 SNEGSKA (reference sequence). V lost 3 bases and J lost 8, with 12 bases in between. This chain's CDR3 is CSASGPAVTQYF. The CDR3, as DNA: TGCAGTGCTAGTGGTCCCGCCGTTACGCAGTATTTT.

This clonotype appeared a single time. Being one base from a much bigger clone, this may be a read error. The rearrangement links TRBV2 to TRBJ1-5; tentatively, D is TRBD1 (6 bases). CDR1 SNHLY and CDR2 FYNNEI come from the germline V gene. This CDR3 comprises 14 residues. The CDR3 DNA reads TGTGCCAGCAGGACAGGTCCTAGCAATCAGCACCAGCATTTT. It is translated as CASRTGPSNQHQHF.

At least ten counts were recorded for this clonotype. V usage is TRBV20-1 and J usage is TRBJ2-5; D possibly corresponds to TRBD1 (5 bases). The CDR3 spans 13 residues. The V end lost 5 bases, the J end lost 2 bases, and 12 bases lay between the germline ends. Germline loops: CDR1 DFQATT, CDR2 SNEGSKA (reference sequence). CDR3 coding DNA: TGCAGTGCTCGCCTATCAGGGCAAGAGACCCAGTACTTC. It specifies CSARLSGQETQYF.

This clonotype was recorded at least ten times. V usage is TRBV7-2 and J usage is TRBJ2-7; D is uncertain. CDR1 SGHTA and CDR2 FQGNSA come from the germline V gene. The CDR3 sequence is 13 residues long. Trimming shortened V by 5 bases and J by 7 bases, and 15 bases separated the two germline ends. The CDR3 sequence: CASSPRSLGEQYF. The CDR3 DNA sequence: TGTGCCAGCAGCCCCCGTTCGTTGGGGGAGCAGTACTTC.

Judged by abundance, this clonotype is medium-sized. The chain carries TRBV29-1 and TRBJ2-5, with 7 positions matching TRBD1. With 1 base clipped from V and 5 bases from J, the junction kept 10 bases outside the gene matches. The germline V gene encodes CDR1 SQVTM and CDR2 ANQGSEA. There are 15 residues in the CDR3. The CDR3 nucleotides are TGCAGCGTTGAAGTCTTGACAGGGATGGGCGAGACCCAGTACTTC. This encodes CSVEVLTGMGETQYF. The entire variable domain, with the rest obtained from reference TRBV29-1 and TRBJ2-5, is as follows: SAVISQKPSRDICQRGTSLTIQCQVDSQVTMMFWYRQQPGQSLTLIATANQGSEATYESGFVIDKFPISRPNLTFSTLTVSNMSPEDSSIYLCSVEVLTGMGETQYFGPGTRLLVL.

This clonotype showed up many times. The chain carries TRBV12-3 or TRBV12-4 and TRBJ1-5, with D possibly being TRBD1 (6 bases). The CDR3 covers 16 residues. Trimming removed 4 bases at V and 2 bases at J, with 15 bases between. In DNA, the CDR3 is TGTGCCAGCAGTTCCAAGGGGGGGGGAGGCAATCAGCCCCAGCATTTT. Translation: CASSSKGGGGNQPQHF.

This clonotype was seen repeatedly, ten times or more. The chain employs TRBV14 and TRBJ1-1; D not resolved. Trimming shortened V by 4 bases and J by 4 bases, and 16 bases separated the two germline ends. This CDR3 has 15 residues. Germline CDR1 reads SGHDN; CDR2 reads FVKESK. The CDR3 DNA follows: TGTGCCAGCAGCCCCCCCTCCGGAGTAACCACTGAAGCTTTCTTT. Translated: CASSPPSGVTTEAFF.

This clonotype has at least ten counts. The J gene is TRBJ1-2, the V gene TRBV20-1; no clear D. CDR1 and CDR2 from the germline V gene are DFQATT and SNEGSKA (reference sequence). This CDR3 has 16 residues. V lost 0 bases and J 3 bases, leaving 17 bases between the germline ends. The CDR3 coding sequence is TGCAGTGCTAGAGATCCCGAGGTAGCACTTCACTATGGCTACACCTTC. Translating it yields CSARDPEVALHYGYTF.

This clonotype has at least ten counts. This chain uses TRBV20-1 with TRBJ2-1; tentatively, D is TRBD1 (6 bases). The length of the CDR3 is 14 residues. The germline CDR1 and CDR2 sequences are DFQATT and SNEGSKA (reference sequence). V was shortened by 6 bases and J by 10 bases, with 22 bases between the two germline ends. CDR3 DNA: TGCAGTGCAAGACGGGTACAGGGACCGGAGGAGCAGTTCTTC. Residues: CSARRVQGPEEQFF.

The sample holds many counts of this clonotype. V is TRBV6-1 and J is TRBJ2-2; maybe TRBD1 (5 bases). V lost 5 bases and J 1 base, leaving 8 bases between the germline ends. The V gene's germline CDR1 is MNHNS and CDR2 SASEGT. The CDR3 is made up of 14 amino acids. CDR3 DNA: TGTGCCAGCAGTTGGACAAAGAACACCGGGGAGCTGTTTTTT. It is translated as CASSWTKNTGELFF.

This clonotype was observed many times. DNA of the CDR3: TGTGCCAGCAGTTCGAACAGGGGGCGCGGGAATGAGCAGTTCTTC. Protein: CASSSNRGRGNEQFF. This sequence joins TRBV27 and TRBJ2-1, with 9 bases identical to TRBD1. The CDR3 has 15 amino acids. Germline V gene sequence: CDR1 MNHEY, CDR2 SMNVEV (reference sequence). V shed 4 bases and J 7 bases; nucleotides not matched to a gene: 8.